The sequence of this TCR beta chain was determined in a study of OX40 agonist ivuxolimab in advanced cancers. CDR1 and CDR2 from the germline V gene are SGHRS and YFSETQ. The CDR3 runs to 15 residues. V lost 5 bases to trimming and J lost 5 bases; unmatched junction nucleotides: 9. Notes on the study in general: On average, CD8+ T cells had more expanded clones than CD4+.

Sequenced by immunoSEQ multiplex PCR; TCRdb stores in-frame clones only, minus some. The sample carries about 94,000 clones, around nine tenths recorded once. Excluded were patients having autoimmune disease history or systemic immunosuppression. Remarks on this clone: The antigen is undetermined.

This clonotype was sampled from an adult with an advanced solid tumor such as melanoma, head and neck, liver or kidney cancer. The J gene is TRBJ1-3, the V gene TRBV5-1; the match to TRBD1 covers 8 bases. The sequencing used CD4+ or CD8+ T cells sorted from blood, collected in a trial of the OX40 agonist ivuxolimab. The CDR3 DNA follows: TGCGCCAGCAGTCTACCCCGGGACAGGAGAAACACCATATATTTT. Protein: CASSLPRDRRNTIYF.